This TCR beta chain was captured in a study of brain T cells in children with intractable seizures. At least one anti-epileptic drug was given before surgery. Assay used: immunoSEQ multiplex PCR; TCRdb lists only in-frame clones, some missing. Among approximately 40,000 clones, 90% were seen once, and the ten largest hold about 6%. V dropped 7 bases and J dropped 0 bases, with 11 bases sitting between them. Germline-derived CDR1 and CDR2 are SGHRS and YFSETQ. The length of the CDR3 is 13 residues. This chain joins TRBV5-1 and TRBJ2-7; D perhaps matches TRBD2 (6 bases). The clonotype was recovered from a girl between 2 and 10 years old with tuberous sclerosis and intractable seizures. The sequenced sample was peripheral blood, obtained at surgery. CDR3 nucleotides: TGCGCCAGCGGCCGGGACTTCTCCTACGAGCAGTACTTC. Its protein is CASGRDFSYEQYF.